These 8 T cell receptor beta chains came from one sample sequenced in a study of blood T cells in healthy people across ages. The second PCR ran about 6 to 11 cycles with a sample-barcoded 5' primer and J-beta primers. TCRdb re-called the 5' RACE reads with MiXCR, one entry per CDR3 protein. Of approximately 780,000 distinct CDR3 sequences in the sample, roughly 25% were seen once. The sample was also linked to a second study, of T cells of mothers and their children.

Sequences were obtained from blood. The receptors were gathered from a boy between 10 and 17 years old in good health.

The rearrangement joins TRBV10-3 to TRBJ2-1; D call uncertain. The J call may be in error: the DNA end matches TRBJ2-7 better. The V gene's germline CDR1 is ENHRY and CDR2 SYGVKD. This CDR3 is built from 17 residues. CDR3 amino acids: CAISERTLLEPSYEQYF. Written as DNA, the CDR3 is TGTGCCATCAGTGAACGGACCCTCCTTGAACCCTCCTACGAGCAGTACTTC.

The chain couples TRBV12-3 or TRBV12-4 to TRBJ2-7; D may be TRBD2 (6 bases). This CDR3 has 13 residues. Trimming removed 7 bases from V and 7 bases from J, with 17 bases in between. The CDR3 bases are TGTGCCAGCACCGGGGGTGCTCGAGGAGAGCAGTACTTC. Amino acids: CASTGGARGEQYF.

This clonotype was observed many times. This rearrangement joins TRBV5-1 to TRBJ1-1; no clear D gene. With 6 bases removed from V and 7 bases from J, the gap between germline ends came to 10 bases. Germline V gene lookup returns CDR1 SGHRS and CDR2 YFSETQ. The CDR3 has 11 amino acids. The CDR3 loop reads CASTESGEAFF. DNA for the CDR3: TGCGCCAGCACGGAAAGTGGTGAAGCTTTCTTT.

This chain uses TRBV20-1 with TRBJ2-1, with D perhaps given as TRBD1 or TRBD2 (6 bases each). Trimming took 6 bases from V and 7 from J, leaving 22 bases between them. CDR3 length equals 15 residues. Germline assignment: CDR1 DFQATT and CDR2 SNEGSKA (reference sequence). CDR3 amino acids: CSAPRGGGQGNEQFF. The CDR3 coding sequence is TGCAGTGCGCCCCGGGGTGGGGGGCAAGGTAATGAGCAGTTCTTC.

A note on this clonotype: The junction does not match germline at one end; this may be a read error. The chain links TRBV12-3 or TRBV12-4 to TRBJ2-5; 10 nucleotides agree with TRBD2. This CDR3 contains 17 residues. The CDR3 DNA is TGTGCCAGCAGTTCCCGGACTAGCGGTGTGTACCAAGACACCCAGTACTTC. It translates to CASSSRTSGVYQDTQYF.

The chain joins TRBV5-1 to TRBJ2-1; 14 nucleotides match TRBD2. The germline V gene has CDR1 SGHRS and CDR2 YFSETQ. Losses at the gene ends were 3 bases for V and 0 bases for J; bases not matched to a gene: 8. This CDR3 comprises 19 residues. CDR3 residues: CASSSTGTSGGNSYNEQFF. The CDR3 nucleotides are TGCGCCAGCAGCTCTACCGGGACTAGCGGGGGAAACTCCTACAATGAGCAGTTCTTC.

J is TRBJ1-1 and V is TRBV29-1; TRBD1 agrees at 8 bases. V dropped 7 bases and J dropped 10; count of bases not matched to a gene: 14. CDR1 and CDR2 from the germline V gene are SQVTM and ANQGSEA. CDR3 length: 13 residues. CDR3 in DNA: TGCAGCGCCGTGTTGGGGACAGGCGTAGTAGCTTTCTTT. Translated: CSAVLGTGVVAFF.

There are a few counts of this clonotype. This chain uses TRBV25-1 with TRBJ1-1, with D perhaps TRBD1 (5 bases). Per germline, CDR1 MGHDK and CDR2 SYGVNS. The CDR3 runs to 13 residues. Trimming took off 4 bases at V and 6 bases at J, with 12 bases between the two ends. CDR3 protein: CASSVTTGAEAFF. The CDR3 nucleotides are TGTGCCAGCAGTGTTACAACGGGGGCTGAAGCTTTCTTT.